This TCR beta chain is from a study of resident and recirculating memory T cells in vitiligo. General study findings and limits: No single dominant TCR clone appeared; lesion clonality varied.

This clone was recorded only once. Its matching antigen is unknown. Confetti depigmentation, marking active vitiligo, was absent in these patients. The CDR3 is 15 amino acids. Trimming took 3 bases from V and 2 from J, leaving 12 bases between them. Germline values: CDR1 SGHNT, CDR2 YYREEE (reference sequence). The table came from immunoSEQ multiplex PCR; TCRdb's copy has only in-frame clones and leaves some out. The sample lists fewer than 80,000 clones; more than 85% were seen once. Sequenced sample: blood. The chain combines TRBV5-4 with TRBJ1-5; D is possibly TRBD1 (6 bases). This clonotype was obtained from a male donor with vitiligo. In DNA, the CDR3 is TGTGCCAGCAGCTCGGGTGGGGGCGGCAATCAGCCCCAGCATTTT. It codes for CASSSGGGGNQPQHF.